A single sample is the source of the 14 T cell receptor beta chains below, sequenced in a study of control samples from healthy donors and cancer patients (dated by TCRdb to 2020 to 2022). Libraries came from the immunoSEQ multiplex PCR assay. Sourced from immuneACCESS, this table was stored by TCRdb with only in-frame sequences that have V and J called. A share of the clones is absent; for the studies checked, an unresolved V gene accounts for under half, and the remainder has no known explanation. Recorded for this sample are 170,000 or so clones; about 91% of them occurred a single time. Roughly 2.1% of the sample rests with the top ten. Sequencing input: blood. The receptor set was obtained from a woman in her thirties or forties in good health.

The gene calls are TRBV25-1 and TRBJ1-4; D not certain. V was shortened by 1 base and J by 8 bases, with 17 bases between the two germline ends. The germline V gene encodes CDR1 MGHDK and CDR2 SYGVNS. The CDR3 is 16 amino acids. The CDR3 is CASSELGSKFREKLFF. The CDR3 bases are TGTGCCAGCAGTGAATTGGGGTCGAAGTTCAGGGAAAAACTGTTTTTT.

The sample holds one count of this clone. The rearrangement joins TRBV12-3 or TRBV12-4 to TRBJ2-1; TRBD1 is a possible D gene (5 bases). There are 12 residues in the CDR3. Trimming took off 6 bases at V and 9 bases at J, with 12 bases between the two ends. CDR3 sequence: CASRLRQTEQFF. In DNA form, the CDR3 reads TGTGCCAGCAGATTACGACAGACTGAGCAGTTCTTC.

The chain links TRBV10-3 to TRBJ1-1; D remains unclear. The ends were cut back, 8 bases at V and 8 bases at J, with 15 bases in the middle. The germline V gene has CDR1 ENHRY and CDR2 SYGVKD. The CDR3 is 12 amino acids. CDR3 residues: CAIGPGSGEAFF. CDR3 bases: TGTGCCATCGGGCCCGGCTCGGGGGAAGCTTTCTTT.

This clone was detected once. The rearrangement joins TRBV3-1 (or the pseudogene TRBV3-2) to TRBJ1-4; D remains unclear. CDR1 and CDR2 from the germline V gene are LGHDT and YNNKEL (reference sequence). The CDR3 totals 11 residues. V gave up 2 bases and J gave up 12 bases, with 7 bases separating them. The CDR3 region has the DNA TGTGCCAGCAGCCAAAGAAGGGAACTGTTTTTT. It is translated as CASSQRRELFF.

V is TRBV7-3 and J is TRBJ1-6; D unclear. The V and J ends lost 3 bases and 6 bases respectively, with 9 bases between them. The CDR3 runs to 14 residues. Germline lookup yields CDR1 SGHTA and CDR2 FQGTGA. CDR3 in amino acids: CASSFLTSNSPLHF. CDR3 nucleotides: TGTGCCAGCAGCTTCTTAACGAGTAATTCACCCCTCCACTTT.

V and J are TRBV3-1 (or the pseudogene TRBV3-2) and TRBJ1-6; TRBD1 agrees at 8 bases. The germline V gene encodes CDR1 LGHDT and CDR2 YNNKEL (reference sequence). The junction had 5 bases not matched to a gene; V was cut back by 1 base and J by 9 bases. The CDR3 is made up of 15 amino acids. The CDR3 DNA reads TGTGCCAGCAGCCAAGCACAGGGGGTTTCTTCACCCCTCCACTTT. Encoded protein: CASSQAQGVSSPLHF.

The chain joins TRBV6-6 to TRBJ1-2; D unclear. Trimming removed 7 bases from V and 8 bases from J, with 11 bases in between. CDR3 length equals 11 residues. CDR1 and CDR2 from the germline V gene are MNHNY and SVGAGI (reference sequence). The CDR3 nucleotides read TGTGCCAGCATGAGGGAGTTGGGCTACACCTTC. Its translation: CASMRELGYTF.

The chain carries TRBV10-1 and TRBJ2-2, with D unclear. Germline V gene data show CDR1 as WNHNN and CDR2 as SYGVQD (reference sequence). Trimming removed 0 bases at V and 7 bases at J, with 6 bases between. The CDR3 has 13 amino acids. CDR3 amino acids: CASSESGYGELFF. The CDR3 DNA reads TGCGCCAGCAGTGAGTCGGGGTACGGGGAGCTGTTTTTT.

V usage is TRBV5-5 and J usage is TRBJ1-5; D gene unclear. Germline V gene sequence: CDR1 SGHKS, CDR2 YYEKEE (reference sequence). The CDR3 contains 14 residues. V was clipped by 2 bases and J by 4 bases, with 10 bases between them. CDR3 bases: TGTGCCAGCAGCTTAGGGCTCCAAAATCAGCCCCAGCATTTT. Translating it yields CASSLGLQNQPQHF.

The CDR3 sequence: CASTQGFADTQYF. CDR3 DNA: TGTGCCAGCACACAGGGGTTCGCAGATACGCAGTATTTT. J is TRBJ2-3 and V is TRBV6-5; 7 nucleotides align to TRBD1. CDR3 length: 13 residues. Germline CDR1 and CDR2: MNHEY and SVGAGI. With V trimmed by 7 bases and J by 4 bases, 5 bases remained unmatched.

The rearrangement uses TRBV19 and TRBJ2-2; 9 nucleotides match TRBD2. V shed 3 bases, J shed 2 bases, and the junction held 7 bases outside the gene matches. Germline values: CDR1 LNHDA, CDR2 SQIVND (reference sequence). The CDR3 runs to 17 residues. The chain's CDR3 is CASSMGSGGLNTGELFF. Written as DNA, the CDR3 is TGTGCCAGTAGTATGGGTAGCGGGGGCCTAAACACCGGGGAGCTGTTTTTT.

The V gene is TRBV5-4, the J gene TRBJ2-3; 10 bases match TRBD1. J was trimmed by 5 bases and V by 10 bases; bases with no gene match: 7. The length of the CDR3 is 13 residues. Germline CDR1 reads SGHNT; CDR2 reads YYREEE (reference sequence). The CDR3 spells CADRGQGEDTQYF. For the CDR3, the DNA is TGTGCCGACAGGGGGCAGGGGGAAGATACGCAGTATTTT.

The chain joins TRBV18 to TRBJ1-1; 10 nucleotides line up with TRBD1. Germline V gene data show CDR1 as KGHSH and CDR2 as LQKENI. This CDR3 comprises 16 residues. The trim removed 3 bases at V and 0 bases at J, leaving 4 bases unmatched. The CDR3 nucleotides are TGTGCCAGCTCACCGGACAGGGGGGGCGTGAACACTGAAGCTTTCTTT. This sequence encodes CASSPDRGGVNTEAFF. Variable domain in full (rest from reference TRBV18 and TRBJ1-1): NAGVMQNPRHLVRRRGQEARLRCSPMKGHSHVYWYRQLPEEGLKFMVYLQKENIIDESGMPKERFSAEFPKEGPSILRIQQVVRGDSAAYFCASSPDRGGVNTEAFFGQGTRLTVV.

The chain employs TRBV13 and TRBJ2-2, with 9 positions matching TRBD2. This CDR3 region has 16 residues. Trimming cost V 11 bases and J 5 bases; bases outside gene matches: 15. The germline CDR1 and CDR2 sequences are PRHDT and FYEKMQ (reference sequence). The CDR3 bases are TGTGCCCGCACCCCTTTGGGCGGGGGGGAGACCGGGGAGCTGTTTTTT. Its protein is CARTPLGGGETGELFF.